These 26 T cell receptor beta chains came from one sample sequenced in a study of Ad26.COV2.S vaccination and SARS-CoV-2 variants. Indicated treatment: 15 to 20 received Ad26.COV2.S at low or high dose, single or two shots; several received placebo; per-sample allocation not given. It was on day 63 after the first vaccine or placebo injection that samples were taken. Assay: immunoSEQ multiplex PCR; the TCRdb copy retains only in-frame clones and omits some. The sample lists a few hundred thousand clones, roughly 89% seen once, with less than 3.5% in the top ten. Source: peripheral blood, taken in a trial of Ad26.COV2.S vaccine versus placebo. The receptors were sampled from a person between 18 and 65 years old who received the Ad26.COV2.S COVID-19 vaccine or a placebo.

The chain carries TRBV6-5 and TRBJ2-6, with D possibly matching TRBD1 (6 bases). V was cut by 8 bases and J by 4 bases, with 15 bases left in between. This CDR3 region has 15 residues. CDR1 and CDR2 from the germline V gene are MNHEY and SVGAGI. The CDR3 sequence is CASRPQGSGANVLTF. The CDR3 DNA reads TGTGCCAGCCGCCCACAGGGATCCGGGGCCAACGTCCTGACTTTC.

The CDR3 DNA reads TGTGCCAGTAGTATGCTGAGCGGGGGGGCCGCGGGAGAGACCCAGTACTTC. It is translated as CASSMLSGGAAGETQYF. The chain links TRBV19 to TRBJ2-5, with 10 bases fitting TRBD2. Germline values: CDR1 LNHDA, CDR2 SQIVND (reference sequence). V lost 3 bases, J lost 4 bases, and 11 bases stayed unmatched. This CDR3 comprises 17 residues. Drawing the rest from reference TRBV19 and TRBJ2-5, the complete variable domain is DGGITQSPKYLFRKEGQNVTLSCEQNLNHDAMYWYRQDPGQGLRLIYYSQIVNDFQKGDIAEGYSVSREKKESFPLTVTSAQKNPTAFYLCASSMLSGGAAGETQYFGPGTRLLVL.

This chain links TRBV11-3 with TRBJ2-5; D remains ambiguous. This CDR3 spans 14 amino acids. Per the germline V gene, CDR1 is SGHNT and CDR2 is YENEEA. V lost 1 base, J lost 3 bases, and 9 bases lay in between. CDR3 residues: CASSLGGGKETQYF. CDR3 nucleotides: TGTGCCAGCAGCTTAGGCGGCGGAAAAGAGACCCAGTACTTC.

The chain combines TRBV5-5 with TRBJ2-2; possible D gene TRBD1, 6 bases. CDR1 is SGHKS, CDR2 YYEKEE, per germline (reference sequence). The V end lost 2 bases, the J end lost 5 bases, and 13 bases lay between the germline ends. The CDR3 totals 15 residues. CDR3 nucleotides: TGTGCCAGCAGCTTCATTGACAGGACTACCGGGGAGCTGTTTTTT. This gives the protein CASSFIDRTTGELFF.

A single count supports this clone. The chain recombines TRBV7-2 with TRBJ1-6; tentatively, D is TRBD1 (5 bases). Trimming shortened V by 2 bases and J by 6 bases, and 8 bases separated the two germline ends. Germline V gives CDR1 SGHTA, CDR2 FQGNSA. This CDR3 has 14 amino acids. The CDR3, as DNA: TGTGCCAGCAGCTTACAAGGGACTAATTCACCCCTCCACTTT. Translated: CASSLQGTNSPLHF.

This chain connects TRBV15 to TRBJ1-3; possible D gene TRBD1, 6 bases. The V end lost 3 bases, the J end lost 0 bases, and 15 bases lay between the germline ends. The CDR3 sequence is 17 residues long. Germline V gene data show CDR1 as LNHNV and CDR2 as YYDKDF (reference sequence). The DNA for the CDR3 is TGTGCCACCAGCAGCAGGGGCACGTACCCCTCTGGAAACACCATATATTTT. Translated: CATSSRGTYPSGNTIYF.

The chain joins TRBV18 to TRBJ2-7; the D gene is possibly TRBD2 (6 bases). CDR3 length equals 14 residues. V dropped 2 bases and J dropped 4 bases, with 12 bases sitting between them. The germline gives CDR1 KGHSH, CDR2 LQKENI. CDR3 nucleotides: TGTGCCAGCTCACCAGGTGCCGGGGGTTACGAGCAGTACGTC. Its translation is CASSPGAGGYEQYV.

This clone was seen just once. The chain is built from TRBV4-1 and TRBJ1-4; no clear D. Germline-derived CDR1 and CDR2 are MGHRA and YSYEKL. The CDR3 extends over 16 amino acids. V lost 1 base, J lost 7 bases, and 16 bases lay in between. The CDR3 bases are TGCGCCAGCAGCCAAGGAGTAGGGATCTCCGCTGAAAAACTGTTTTTT. This sequence encodes CASSQGVGISAEKLFF.

This sequence joins TRBV6-5 and TRBJ2-7; 9 bases are shared with TRBD1. The CDR3 totals 13 residues. CDR1 MNHEY and CDR2 SVGAGI come from the germline V gene. The trim removed 6 bases at V and 5 bases at J, leaving 5 bases unmatched. The CDR3 spells CASSWDRANEQYF. The CDR3 DNA is TGTGCCAGCAGCTGGGACAGGGCCAACGAGCAGTACTTC.

V gene TRBV2 combines with J gene TRBJ2-2, with 7 bases identical to TRBD1. The CDR3 extends over 14 amino acids. CDR1 is SNHLY and CDR2 is FYNNEI in the germline V gene. The J segment lost 7 bases and the V segment lost 6 bases, leaving 8 bases of the junction unmatched. Here the CDR3 reads CASRSGGGGGELFF. The CDR3 DNA follows: TGTGCCAGCAGGTCAGGGGGTGGAGGCGGGGAGCTGTTTTTT.

The chain has TRBV6-4 and TRBJ2-3, with TRBD1 identical over 8 bases. Per germline, CDR1 MRHNA and CDR2 SNTAGT. The CDR3 length is 14 residues. J was trimmed by 0 bases and V by 8 bases; bases with no gene match: 4. The CDR3 spells CASFRGPSTDTQYF. The CDR3 bases are TGTGCCAGCTTCAGGGGGCCCAGCACAGATACGCAGTATTTT.

This rearrangement joins TRBV3-1 (or the pseudogene TRBV3-2) to TRBJ1-2; TRBD1 agrees at 9 bases. CDR1 is LGHDT and CDR2 is YNNKEL in the germline V gene (reference sequence). The CDR3 extends over 17 amino acids. The V gene end was trimmed by 4 bases and the J gene end by 0 bases; junction bases not matched to a gene: 9. In DNA, the CDR3 is TGTGCCAGCAGCCTGGACAGGGGAGGGGGAGCTAACTATGGCTACACCTTC. Its protein product is CASSLDRGGGANYGYTF.

The rearrangement links TRBV6-5 to TRBJ1-5; D remains unclear. This CDR3 region has 14 residues. Looked up from germline, CDR1 is MNHEY and CDR2 is SVGAGI. Trimming left V 7 bases short and J 5 bases short, with 15 bases between. The CDR3 sequence: CASKAGSAYQPQHF. The CDR3 DNA reads as TGTGCCAGCAAGGCGGGATCCGCCTATCAGCCCCAGCATTTT.

This chain links TRBV4-3 with TRBJ1-5, with D perhaps TRBD1 (5 bases). CDR3 size: 15 residues. Between the trimmed V and J ends, which lost 3 bases and 3 bases, there was a span of 12 bases. Looked up from germline, CDR1 is LGHNA and CDR2 is YSLEER. The CDR3 DNA follows: TGCGCCAGCAGCCAGGGACTCGATGCCAATCAGCCCCAGCATTTT. Amino acid sequence: CASSQGLDANQPQHF.

This chain joins TRBV7-9 and TRBJ2-7; D is uncertain. The CDR3 spans 14 residues. The V end was cut by 5 bases, the J end by 2 bases, with 13 bases between. Germline lookup yields CDR1 SEHNR and CDR2 FQNEAQ (reference sequence). As DNA, the CDR3 is TGTGCCAGCAGCCCACGACAAGCCACCTACGAGCAGTACTTC. This codes for CASSPRQATYEQYF. The full variable domain, with the rest looked up from reference TRBV7-9 and TRBJ2-7, is DTGVSQNPRHKITKRGQNVTFRCDPISEHNRLYWYRQTLGQGPEFLTYFQNEAQLEKSRLLSDRFSAERPKGSFSTLEIQRTEQGDSAMYLCASSPRQATYEQYFGPGTRLTVT.

The CDR3 region has the DNA TGTGCCAGCAGATTAGCGGGAGGGCCAAGGAATGAGCAGTTCTTC. The encoded protein is CASRLAGGPRNEQFF. The chain uses TRBV2 and TRBJ2-1; TRBD2 agrees at 11 bases. With 6 bases clipped from V and 7 bases from J, the junction kept 8 bases outside the gene matches. This CDR3 spans 15 amino acids. The germline gives CDR1 SNHLY, CDR2 FYNNEI.

This rearrangement joins TRBV12-5 to TRBJ2-5, with 7 positions matching TRBD1. The trim removed 5 bases at V and 2 bases at J, leaving 5 bases unmatched. The germline V gene has CDR1 LGHNT and CDR2 FRNRAP. This CDR3 has 14 residues. The CDR3 bases are TGTGCTAGTGGTCGGGACAGCTTACAAGAGACCCAGTACTTC. Residues: CASGRDSLQETQYF.

This clone came up a few times. The rearrangement links TRBV6-5 to TRBJ2-2; D possibly corresponds to TRBD2 (6 bases). Between the trimmed V and J ends, which lost 11 bases and 4 bases, there was a span of 17 bases. Germline assignment: CDR1 MNHEY and CDR2 SVGAGI. This CDR3 contains 14 residues. The CDR3 DNA follows: TGTGCCGGAAAGACAAACGGGGGCACCGGGGAGCTGTTTTTT. This codes for CAGKTNGGTGELFF.

The CDR3 here is CASSIMGLADYEQYV. CDR3 sequence (DNA): TGTGCCAGCAGTATCATGGGACTAGCAGACTACGAGCAGTACGTC. The genes are TRBV28 and TRBJ2-7, with 9 bases identical to TRBD2. This CDR3 has 15 residues. Per the germline V gene, CDR1 is MDHEN and CDR2 is SYDVKM. After removal of 5 bases from V and 3 bases from J, the junction contained 8 bases not matched to a gene.

Worth noting for this clone: In the same sample, other DNA sequences code for this CDR3. This chain joins TRBV18 and TRBJ1-6; 7 nucleotides align to TRBD1. Germline V gene data show CDR1 as KGHSH and CDR2 as LQKENI. The length of the CDR3 is 15 residues. Trimming cost V 3 bases and J 4 bases; bases outside gene matches: 3. This chain's CDR3 is CASSPRDSYNSPLHF. CDR3 coding DNA: TGTGCCAGCTCACCCCGGGACAGTTATAATTCACCCCTCCACTTT.

The sample holds one count of this clone. The gene calls are TRBV2 and TRBJ2-7; the match to TRBD1 covers 8 bases. The CDR3 runs 15 residues. Trimming at V came to 3 bases and at J to 3 bases, leaving 7 bases not matched to a gene. The germline V gene encodes CDR1 SNHLY and CDR2 FYNNEI. The chain's CDR3 is CASSDSVGTGYEQYV. CDR3 DNA: TGTGCCAGCAGTGATTCTGTCGGGACAGGCTACGAGCAGTACGTC.

The chain combines TRBV12-3 or TRBV12-4 with TRBJ2-2; D is ambiguous. V shed 2 bases and J shed 7 bases, with 2 bases lying between them. The CDR3 has 11 residues. As DNA, the CDR3 is TGTGCCAGCAGTTTACTCGGGGAGCTGTTTTTT. The encoded protein is CASSLLGELFF.

The chain links TRBV16 to TRBJ1-1, with a possible D match to TRBD1 (6 bases). CDR3 size: 14 residues. V shed 0 bases and J shed 3 bases, with 8 bases lying between them. Germline CDR1 and CDR2: KGHSY and FQNENV. CDR3 sequence (DNA): TGTGCCAGCAGCCAATCCACAGGGTACACTGAAGCTTTCTTT. Amino acids: CASSQSTGYTEAFF.

J is TRBJ2-5 and V is TRBV15, with a possible D match to TRBD2 (5 bases). V lost 3 bases and J lost 5, with 16 bases in between. In germline, CDR1 is LNHNV, CDR2 YYDKDF (reference sequence). The CDR3 loop spans 15 amino acids. This CDR3 is CATSSRGRERETQYF. The CDR3 nucleotides read TGTGCCACCAGCAGCCGTGGAAGGGAGCGGGAGACCCAGTACTTC.

This clone was seen just once. The CDR3 nucleotides are TGTGCCACCAGTGACTGGACGGTGGGGGGCAATCAGCCCCAGCATTTT. It specifies CATSDWTVGGNQPQHF. The chain uses TRBV24-1 and TRBJ1-5; perhaps TRBD1 as D (5 bases). Trimming cost V 4 bases and J 2 bases, with 14 bases left between them. CDR1 and CDR2 (germline): KGHDR, SFDVKD. This CDR3 has 16 residues.

The rearrangement uses TRBV5-1 and TRBJ2-6; D possibly corresponds to TRBD2 (5 bases). CDR3 length: 15 residues. The germline V gene has CDR1 SGHRS and CDR2 YFSETQ. V was trimmed by 1 base and J by 4 bases, leaving 9 bases between them. This chain's CDR3 is CASSLWLAGANVLTF. DNA for the CDR3: TGCGCCAGCAGCTTGTGGCTAGCAGGGGCCAACGTCCTGACTTTC.